The TCR beta chain under discussion was sequenced for a study of T cells in localized non-small cell lung cancer. Findings of the study overall: Clonality of T cells reached its maximum in uninvolved adjacent lung, surpassing tumor.

Per the germline V gene, CDR1 is KGHSH and CDR2 is LQKENI. The length of the CDR3 is 14 residues. The germline V and J ends were trimmed by 0 bases and 1 base, with 6 bases remaining between them. Of note for this clone: The target antigen is unknown.

Libraries were prepared by immunoSEQ multiplex PCR; TCRdb keeps only in-frame clonotypes and omits some of them. The sample consists of 40,000 to 55,000 clones, 81% of them appearing once. V gene TRBV18 combines with J gene TRBJ2-5, with D unresolved. The material was peripheral blood mononuclear cells, obtained before any cancer treatment. The receptor was derived from a man aged 40 to 70 with stage III lung adenocarcinoma. The CDR3 nucleotides are TGTGCCAGCTCACCACCCTCGGGCCAAGAGACCCAGTACTTC. Translation: CASSPPSGQETQYF.